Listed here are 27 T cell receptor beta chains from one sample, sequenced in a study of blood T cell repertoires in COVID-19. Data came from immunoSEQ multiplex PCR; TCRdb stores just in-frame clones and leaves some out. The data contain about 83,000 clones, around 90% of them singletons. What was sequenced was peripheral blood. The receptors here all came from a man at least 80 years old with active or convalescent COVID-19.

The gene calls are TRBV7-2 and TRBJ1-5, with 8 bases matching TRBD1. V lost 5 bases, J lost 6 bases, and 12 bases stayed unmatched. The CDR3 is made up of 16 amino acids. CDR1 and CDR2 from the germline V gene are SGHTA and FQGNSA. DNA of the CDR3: TGTGCCAGCAGCCAAGGGACAGGTCGAAACAGTCAGCCCCAGCATTTT. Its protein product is CASSQGTGRNSQPQHF.

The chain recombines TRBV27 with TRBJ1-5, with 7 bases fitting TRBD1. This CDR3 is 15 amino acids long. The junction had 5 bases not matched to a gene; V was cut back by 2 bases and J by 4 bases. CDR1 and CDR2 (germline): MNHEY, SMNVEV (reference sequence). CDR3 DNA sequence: TGTGCCAGCAGTTTACAAGGACAGGTAAATCAGCCCCAGCATTTT. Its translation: CASSLQGQVNQPQHF.

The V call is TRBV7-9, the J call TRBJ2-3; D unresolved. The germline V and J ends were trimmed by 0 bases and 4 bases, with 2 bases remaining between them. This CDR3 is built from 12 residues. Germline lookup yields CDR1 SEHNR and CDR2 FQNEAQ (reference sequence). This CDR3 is CASSLAADTQYF. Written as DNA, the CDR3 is TGTGCCAGCAGCTTAGCCGCAGATACGCAGTATTTT.

For the CDR3, the DNA is TGTGCCAGTAGTAAGACTAACTGGGATATAGGTACTGAAGCTTTCTTT. Its translation: CASSKTNWDIGTEAFF. The chain is built from TRBV19 and TRBJ1-1; no definite D call. The V gene lost 4 bases and the J gene lost 5 bases, with 20 bases spanning the gap. CDR3 length: 16 amino acids. In germline, CDR1 is LNHDA, CDR2 SQIVND (reference sequence).

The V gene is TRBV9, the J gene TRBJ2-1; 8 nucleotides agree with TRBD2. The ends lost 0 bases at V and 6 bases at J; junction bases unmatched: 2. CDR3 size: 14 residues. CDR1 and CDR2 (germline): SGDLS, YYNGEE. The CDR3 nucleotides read TGTGCCAGCAGCGTAGCGGGAGGGCGCAATGAGCAGTTCTTC. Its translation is CASSVAGGRNEQFF.

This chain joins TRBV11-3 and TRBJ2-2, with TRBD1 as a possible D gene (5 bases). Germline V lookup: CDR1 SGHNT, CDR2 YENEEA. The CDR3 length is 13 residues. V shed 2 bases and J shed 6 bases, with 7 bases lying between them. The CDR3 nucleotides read TGTGCCAGCAGCTTATTAGGGGCCGGGGAGCTGTTTTTT. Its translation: CASSLLGAGELFF.

The CDR3 spells CASSSPGSPYKQYV. In DNA form, the CDR3 reads TGTGCCAGCAGTTCTCCCGGGTCCCCCTACAAGCAGTACGTC. This chain uses TRBV28 with TRBJ2-7; D remains ambiguous. In germline, CDR1 is MDHEN, CDR2 SYDVKM. The CDR3 length is 14 residues.

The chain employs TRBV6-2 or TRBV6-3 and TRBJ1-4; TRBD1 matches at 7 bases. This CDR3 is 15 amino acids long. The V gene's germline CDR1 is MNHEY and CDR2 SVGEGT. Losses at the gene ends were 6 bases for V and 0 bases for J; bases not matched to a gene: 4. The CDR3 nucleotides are TGTGCCAGCAGCGATACAGGGGCAACTAATGAAAAACTGTTTTTT. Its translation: CASSDTGATNEKLFF.

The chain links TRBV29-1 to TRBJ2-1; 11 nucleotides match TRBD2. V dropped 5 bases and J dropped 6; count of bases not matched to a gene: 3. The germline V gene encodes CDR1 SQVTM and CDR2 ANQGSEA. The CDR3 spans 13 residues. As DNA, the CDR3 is TGCAGCGTTTTAGCGGGGGGGGGCAATGAGCAGTTCTTC. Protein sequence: CSVLAGGGNEQFF.

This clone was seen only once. The CDR3 nucleotides are TGCAGCGTTTTTAATACAGGGTACTATGGCTACACCTTC. This encodes CSVFNTGYYGYTF. The chain uses TRBV29-1 and TRBJ1-2; D perhaps matches TRBD1 (6 bases). Trimming removed 5 bases from V and 3 bases from J, with 13 bases in between. The CDR3 totals 13 residues. Looked up from germline, CDR1 is SQVTM and CDR2 is ANQGSEA.

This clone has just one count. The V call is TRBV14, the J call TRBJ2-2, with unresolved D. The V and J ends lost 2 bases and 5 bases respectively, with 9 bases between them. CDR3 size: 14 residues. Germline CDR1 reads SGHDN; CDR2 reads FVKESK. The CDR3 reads CASSQIRVTGELFF. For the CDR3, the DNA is TGTGCCAGCAGCCAAATCCGGGTTACCGGGGAGCTGTTTTTT.

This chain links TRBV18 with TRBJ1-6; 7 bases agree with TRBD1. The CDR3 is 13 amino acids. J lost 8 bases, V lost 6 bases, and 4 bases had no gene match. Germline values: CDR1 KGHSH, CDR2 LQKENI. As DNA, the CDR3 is TGTGCCAGCTCCCCTGGACAGGATTCACCCCTCCACTTT. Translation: CASSPGQDSPLHF.

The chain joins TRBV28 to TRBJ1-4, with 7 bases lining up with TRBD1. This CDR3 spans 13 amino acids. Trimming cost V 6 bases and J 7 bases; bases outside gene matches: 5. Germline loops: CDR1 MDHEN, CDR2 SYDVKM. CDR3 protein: CASRNDRVEKLFF. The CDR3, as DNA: TGTGCCAGCAGGAACGACAGGGTTGAAAAACTGTTTTTT.

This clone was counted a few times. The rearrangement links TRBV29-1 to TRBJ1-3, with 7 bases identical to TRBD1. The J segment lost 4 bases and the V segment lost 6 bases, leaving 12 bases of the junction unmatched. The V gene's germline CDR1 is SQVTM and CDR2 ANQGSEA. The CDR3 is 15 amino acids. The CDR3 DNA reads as TGCAGCGTCGTACAGGGGTTCCTGAACGGAAACACCATATATTTT. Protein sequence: CSVVQGFLNGNTIYF.

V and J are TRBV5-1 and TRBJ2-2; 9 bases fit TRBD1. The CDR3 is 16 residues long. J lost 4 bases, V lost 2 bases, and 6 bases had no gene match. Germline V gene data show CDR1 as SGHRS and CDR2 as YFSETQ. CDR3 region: CASSFTGGAGTGELFF. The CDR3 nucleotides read TGCGCCAGCAGCTTTACAGGGGGCGCGGGCACCGGGGAGCTGTTTTTT.

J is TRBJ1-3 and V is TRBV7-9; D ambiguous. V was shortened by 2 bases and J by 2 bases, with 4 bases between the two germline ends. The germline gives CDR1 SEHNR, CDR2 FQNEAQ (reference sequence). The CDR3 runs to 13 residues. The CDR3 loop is CASSLPAGNTIYF. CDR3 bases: TGTGCCAGCAGCTTACCTGCTGGAAACACCATATATTTT.

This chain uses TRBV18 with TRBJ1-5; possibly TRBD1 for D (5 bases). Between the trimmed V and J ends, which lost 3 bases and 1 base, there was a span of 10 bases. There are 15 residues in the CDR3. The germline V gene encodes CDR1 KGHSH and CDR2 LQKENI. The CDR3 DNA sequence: TGTGCCAGCTCACCTGGGGGGTCGAGCAATCAGCCCCAGCATTTT. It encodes CASSPGGSSNQPQHF.

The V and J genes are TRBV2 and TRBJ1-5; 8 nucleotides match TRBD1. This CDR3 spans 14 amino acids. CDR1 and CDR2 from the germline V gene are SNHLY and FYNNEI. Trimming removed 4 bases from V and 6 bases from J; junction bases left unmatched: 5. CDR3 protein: CASSGQGAGQPQHF. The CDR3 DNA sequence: TGTGCCAGCAGTGGTCAGGGGGCGGGTCAGCCCCAGCATTTT.

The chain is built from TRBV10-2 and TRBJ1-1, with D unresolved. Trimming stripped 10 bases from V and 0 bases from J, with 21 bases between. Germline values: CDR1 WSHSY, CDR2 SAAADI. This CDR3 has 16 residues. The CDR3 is CATHQGRSFMNTEAFF. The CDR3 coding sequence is TGCGCCACCCACCAAGGAAGGAGCTTCATGAACACTGAAGCTTTCTTT.

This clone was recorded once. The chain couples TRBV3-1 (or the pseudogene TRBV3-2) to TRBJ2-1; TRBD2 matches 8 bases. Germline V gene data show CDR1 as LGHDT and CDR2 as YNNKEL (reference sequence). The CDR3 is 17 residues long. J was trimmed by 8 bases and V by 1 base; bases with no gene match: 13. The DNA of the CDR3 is TGTGCCAGCAGCCAAGGCAAGAGGATCGGGGGGGCCTATGAGCAGTTCTTC. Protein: CASSQGKRIGGAYEQFF.

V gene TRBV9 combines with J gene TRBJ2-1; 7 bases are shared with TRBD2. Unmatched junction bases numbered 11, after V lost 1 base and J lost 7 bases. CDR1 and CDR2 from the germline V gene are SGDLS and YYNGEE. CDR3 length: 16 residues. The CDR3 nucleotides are TGTGCCAGCAGCGTAAGGGGAGGGCAGGGTGAAAATGAGCAGTTCTTC. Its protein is CASSVRGGQGENEQFF. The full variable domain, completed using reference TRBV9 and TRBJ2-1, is DSGVTQTPKHLITATGQRVTLRCSPRSGDLSVYWYQQSLDQGLQFLIQYYNGEERAKGNILERFSAQQFPDLHSELNLSSLELGDSALYFCASSVRGGQGENEQFFGPGTRLTVL.

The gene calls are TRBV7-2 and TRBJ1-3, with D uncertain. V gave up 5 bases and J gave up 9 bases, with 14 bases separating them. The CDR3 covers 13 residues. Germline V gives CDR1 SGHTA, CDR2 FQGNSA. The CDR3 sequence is CASSVEISGTIYF. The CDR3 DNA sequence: TGTGCCAGCAGCGTAGAAATTAGTGGCACCATATATTTT.

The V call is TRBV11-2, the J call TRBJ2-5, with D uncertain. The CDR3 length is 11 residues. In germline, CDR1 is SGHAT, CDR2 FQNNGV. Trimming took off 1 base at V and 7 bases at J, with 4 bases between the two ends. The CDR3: CASSLGGTQYF. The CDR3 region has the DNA TGTGCCAGCAGCTTAGGAGGGACCCAGTACTTC.

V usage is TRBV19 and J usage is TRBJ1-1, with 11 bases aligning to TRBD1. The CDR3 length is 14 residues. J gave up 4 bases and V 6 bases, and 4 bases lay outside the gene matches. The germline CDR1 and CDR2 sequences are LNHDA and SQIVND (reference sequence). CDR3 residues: CASRGQGASTEAFF. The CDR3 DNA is TGTGCCAGTAGAGGACAGGGGGCGAGCACTGAAGCTTTCTTT. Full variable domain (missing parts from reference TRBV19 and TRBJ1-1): DGGITQSPKYLFRKEGQNVTLSCEQNLNHDAMYWYRQDPGQGLRLIYYSQIVNDFQKGDIAEGYSVSREKKESFPLTVTSAQKNPTAFYLCASRGQGASTEAFFGQGTRLTVV.

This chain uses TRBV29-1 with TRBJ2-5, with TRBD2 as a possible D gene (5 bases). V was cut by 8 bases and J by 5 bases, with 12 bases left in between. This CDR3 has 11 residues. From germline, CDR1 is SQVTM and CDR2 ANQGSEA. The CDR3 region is CSSLEGETQYF. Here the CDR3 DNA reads TGCAGCTCCTTAGAGGGTGAGACCCAGTACTTC.

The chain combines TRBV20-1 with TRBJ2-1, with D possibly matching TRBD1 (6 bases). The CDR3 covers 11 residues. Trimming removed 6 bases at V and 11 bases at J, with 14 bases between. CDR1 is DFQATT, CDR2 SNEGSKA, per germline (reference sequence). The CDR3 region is CSAGDISQQFF. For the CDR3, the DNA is TGCAGTGCCGGGGACATCTCCCAGCAGTTCTTC.

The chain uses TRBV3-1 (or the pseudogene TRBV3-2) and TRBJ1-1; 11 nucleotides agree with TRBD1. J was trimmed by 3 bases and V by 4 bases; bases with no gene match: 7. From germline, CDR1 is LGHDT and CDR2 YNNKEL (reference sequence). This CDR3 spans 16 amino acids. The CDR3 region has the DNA TGTGCCAGCAGCCCGCCGGACAGGGGGCGTGACACTGAAGCTTTCTTT. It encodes CASSPPDRGRDTEAFF.